The rows below give T cell receptor beta chains drawn from one sample of a study of T cell responses to AZD1222 COVID-19 vaccine. Profiling relied on immunoSEQ multiplex PCR, and the TCRdb table lists in-frame clones only, not all of them. The sample has over 150,000 clones; roughly 92% are singletons. Specimen: peripheral blood, collected 28 days after the second AZD1222 dose. The receptors originated from an adult who received the AZD1222 COVID-19 vaccine. Each CDR3 is given without its conserved first and last residue.

J gene: TRBJ1-4
V gene: TRBV5-8
CDR3 protein: ASSLLRDEKLF

J gene: TRBJ2-1
V gene: TRBV5-1
CDR3 protein: ASSLGTSPQQF

J gene: TRBJ2-7
V gene: TRBV2
CDR3 protein: ASRDTGGASYEQY

J gene: TRBJ1-6
V gene: TRBV7-9
CDR3 protein: ASSWDYNSPLH

J gene: TRBJ1-5
V gene: TRBV28
CDR3 protein: ASSLLRGSNQPQH

J gene: TRBJ2-2
V gene: TRBV28
CDR3 protein: ASTLPGTSGGLNGGELF

J gene: TRBJ1-3
V gene: TRBV4-1
CDR3 protein: ASSQEGTDGNTIY

J gene: TRBJ1-2
V gene: TRBV5-4
CDR3 protein: ASSLGRQGYT

J gene: TRBJ2-3
V gene: TRBV11-3
CDR3 protein: ASSLDRDTQY

J gene: TRBJ1-4
V gene: TRBV5-1
CDR3 protein: ASSKTTGANEKLF

J gene: TRBJ1-2
V gene: TRBV5-1
CDR3 protein: ASRLEQGAPGYGYT

J gene: TRBJ1-6
V gene: TRBV11-2
CDR3 protein: ASRNRDSYNSPLH

J gene: TRBJ1-2
V gene: TRBV2
CDR3 protein: ASSEVRVSNYGYT

J gene: TRBJ2-7
V gene: TRBV25-1
CDR3 protein: ASSKGSGSYEQY

J gene: TRBJ1-1
V gene: TRBV6-6
CDR3 protein: ASIEWNTEAF

J gene: TRBJ2-5
V gene: TRBV5-6
CDR3 protein: ASSFVAAQETQY

J gene: TRBJ1-2
V gene: TRBV7-2
CDR3 protein: ASSPGGNAGRGYNYGYT

J gene: TRBJ1-4
V gene: TRBV2
CDR3 protein: ASSEGGYEKLF

J gene: TRBJ2-7
V gene: TRBV7-9
CDR3 protein: ASSLVGTGSYEQY

J gene: TRBJ2-3
V gene: TRBV6-1
CDR3 protein: ASSERGAGPRDTQY

J gene: TRBJ2-1
V gene: TRBV13
CDR3 protein: ASSSRTSGTYNEQF

J gene: TRBJ1-1
V gene: TRBV20-1
CDR3 protein: SASRGGGMNTEAF

J gene: TRBJ2-5
V gene: TRBV5-6
CDR3 protein: ASSHTGEQETQY

J gene: TRBJ1-5
V gene: TRBV2
CDR3 protein: ASSEGGFRQPQH

J gene: TRBJ2-5
V gene: TRBV12-3/TRBV12-4
CDR3 protein: ASSRGYQETQY

J gene: TRBJ2-1
V gene: TRBV7-2
CDR3 protein: ASSPRKSHYNEQF

J gene: TRBJ2-1
V gene: TRBV27
CDR3 protein: ASGVDEQF

J gene: TRBJ1-1
V gene: TRBV27
CDR3 protein: ASLRGEEAF

J gene: TRBJ2-5
V gene: TRBV5-8
CDR3 protein: ASSLDGSGGAETQY

J gene: TRBJ1-4
V gene: TRBV6-5
CDR3 protein: ASSTGFEKLF

J gene: TRBJ1-2
V gene: TRBV25-1
CDR3 protein: ASSGKGQPYGYT

J gene: TRBJ1-1
V gene: TRBV4-1
CDR3 protein: ASSQVTGGRTEAF

J gene: TRBJ2-3
V gene: TRBV4-3
CDR3 protein: ASSQKGILAGGPWTDTQY

J gene: TRBJ1-2
V gene: TRBV4-3
CDR3 protein: ASSQDLSAGGGYGYT

J gene: TRBJ2-1
V gene: TRBV6-4
CDR3 protein: ASRGQGATYNEQF

J gene: TRBJ1-1
V gene: TRBV11-3
CDR3 protein: ASSQEEGTEAF

J gene: TRBJ1-6
V gene: TRBV7-3
CDR3 protein: ASSPQGGSNSPLH

J gene: TRBJ1-2
V gene: TRBV25-1
CDR3 protein: ASSENRGYGYT

J gene: TRBJ2-1
V gene: TRBV12-3/TRBV12-4
CDR3 protein: ASSLLGNEQF

J gene: TRBJ2-7
V gene: TRBV19
CDR3 protein: ASSTRLVRYEQY

J gene: TRBJ2-7
V gene: TRBV7-6
CDR3 protein: ASTPLGGFNYEQY

J gene: TRBJ2-7
V gene: TRBV10-3
CDR3 protein: AIREAGTLYEQY

J gene: TRBJ2-3
V gene: TRBV7-9
CDR3 protein: ASSLLAAEPLVDTQY

J gene: TRBJ1-1
V gene: TRBV5-5
CDR3 protein: ASSFNIRNTEAF

J gene: TRBJ2-7
V gene: TRBV11-2
CDR3 protein: ASSYGEDEQY

J gene: TRBJ1-6
V gene: TRBV7-9
CDR3 protein: ASSLLGINSPLH

J gene: TRBJ1-6
V gene: TRBV6-5
CDR3 protein: ASRPGTGDSPLH

J gene: TRBJ1-1
V gene: TRBV5-1
CDR3 protein: ASSLGQVNTEAF

J gene: TRBJ1-1
V gene: TRBV12-3/TRBV12-4
CDR3 protein: ASSLYNTEAF

J gene: TRBJ2-4
V gene: TRBV11-2
CDR3 protein: ASSRIAGAANIQY

J gene: TRBJ1-5
V gene: TRBV6-2/TRBV6-3
CDR3 protein: ASSRPGTIYNQPQH